This TCR beta chain emerged from a study of cytomegalovirus exposure and HLA in healthy donors. Primers: 60 Vbeta forward and 13 Jbeta reverse. TCRdb's copy holds only in-frame clones and misses some; the assay was immunoSEQ multiplex PCR. The sample yields 130,000 to 150,000 clones, almost 80% seen once. Overall study findings and caveats: There was a cluster of highly shared sequence variants that was likely a sequencing artifact. Differences between HLA loci emerged in a later analysis of TCR association rates, with DRB1 most and HLA-C fewest.

Germline assignment: CDR1 SGHDT and CDR2 YYEEEE. The trim removed 4 bases at V and 2 bases at J, leaving 4 bases unmatched. This CDR3 spans 14 amino acids. Worth noting for this clone: Its antigen is unidentified.

The sequence was obtained from a middle-aged woman in good health and CMV-seropositive. Sequencing used PBMCs. J is TRBJ1-2 and V is TRBV5-6; 8 nucleotides align to TRBD1. The CDR3 coding sequence is TGTGCCAGCAGCGCCGGACAGGGAAACTATGGCTACACCTTC. This sequence encodes CASSAGQGNYGYTF.